This TCR beta chain was documented in a study of identical twins. The study, taken as a whole, reports: Compared with unrelated sharing, twin-shared out-of-frame alpha sequences had more low-probability sequences.

About this clonotype itself: As yet, its antigen is unknown.

The ends were cut back, 5 bases at V and 7 bases at J, with 12 bases in the middle. CDR3 length: 12 amino acids. Per germline, CDR1 SGHAT and CDR2 FQNNGV. Via MiXCR, TCRdb re-called the 5' RACE reads, giving one row per CDR3 protein. The sample has some 500,000 distinct CDR3 sequences; more than 9% are singletons. These data are also associated with another study on yellow fever vaccine responses in identical twins.

The chain recombines TRBV11-2 with TRBJ2-7; D gene ambiguous. This TCR was sampled from a woman between 18 and 29 years old in good health. The sample comprised PBMCs. The CDR3 here is CASSPWTGEQYF. CDR3 sequence (DNA): TGTGCCAGCAGCCCGTGGACCGGAGAGCAGTACTTC.